The rows below give T cell receptor beta chains drawn from one sample of a study of T-cell reconstitution after alpha-beta-depleted transplantation in children. TCRdb ran MiXCR on the PCR reads and lists one entry per CDR3 protein. The table shows approximately 300,000 distinct CDR3 sequences, with approximately 10% occurring only once. The sample in question was peripheral blood, obtained 180 days after TCRalphabeta/CD19-depleted stem cell transplant. All receptors come from a male patient between 2 and 9 years old who had a stem cell transplant for chronic granulomatous disease, so the T cells may come from the graft donor. The CDR3 runs from the conserved cysteine through the conserved F or W. The D gene is left open where the match is weak. Not all rows give a size; the values are once, few, many and, for expanded clones, a class.

clone_size	v_call	j_call	d_call	cdr3_aa	cdr3_nt
many	TRBV20-1	TRBJ2-7	TRBD2	CSARSSGSNHEQYF	TGCAGTGCTAGAAGTAGCGGGAGTAACCACGAGCAGTACTTC
many	TRBV6-2/TRBV6-3	TRBJ2-7	.	CASSYSARGTYEQYF	TGTGCCAGCAGTTACTCAGCCAGGGGTACCTACGAGCAGTACTTC
many	TRBV20-1	TRBJ2-5	TRBD2	CSAATSVKGETQYF	TGCAGTGCTGCGACTAGCGTGAAAGGAGAGACCCAGTACTTC
.	TRBV18	TRBJ1-1	.	CASSPHSTEAFF	TGTGCCAGCTCACCTCACAGCACTGAAGCTTTCTTT
many	TRBV7-2	TRBJ2-7	TRBD2	CASSLRLAGGVYEQYF	TGTGCCAGCAGCTTACGGCTAGCGGGGGGGGTCTACGAGCAGTACTTC
.	TRBV5-4	TRBJ2-1	TRBD2	CASSLELTSGRKGNEQFF	TGTGCCAGCAGCTTGGAGCTCACTAGCGGGAGAAAGGGTAATGAGCAGTTCTTC
many	TRBV9	TRBJ2-7	.	CASSPTGTTAYEQYF	TGTGCCAGCAGCCCAACCGGGACAACAGCCTACGAGCAGTACTTC
.	TRBV28	TRBJ2-7	.	CASSSFGPWSLEQYF	TGTGCCAGCAGCAGCTTCGGACCGTGGTCTCTAGAGCAGTACTTC
many	TRBV4-3	TRBJ2-2	.	CASSQDGQREILTGELFF	TGCGCCAGCAGCCAAGATGGTCAGCGCGAGATCCTCACCGGGGAGCTGTTTTTT
many	TRBV4-1	TRBJ2-7	TRBD2	CASSQASGGYEQYF	TGCGCCAGCAGCCAAGCGAGCGGGGGGTACGAGCAGTACTTC
many	TRBV20-1	TRBJ2-1	.	CSARSAEGPNEQFF	TGCAGTGCTAGGAGTGCCGAGGGGCCCAATGAGCAGTTCTTC
many	TRBV15	TRBJ2-3	.	CATSRQGEADTQYF	TGTGCCACCAGCAGACAGGGAGAGGCAGATACGCAGTATTTT
.	TRBV30	TRBJ2-2	TRBD2	CAWSGGRDTGELFF	TGTGCCTGGAGTGGTGGGAGGGACACCGGGGAGCTGTTTTTT
many	TRBV29-1	TRBJ2-1	TRBD2	CSVEGALAGDEQFF	TGCAGCGTTGAAGGCGCACTAGCGGGAGACGAGCAGTTCTTC
many	TRBV10-2	TRBJ2-1	TRBD2	CASTGLAGFDNEQFF	TGCGCCAGCACGGGGCTAGCGGGATTTGACAATGAGCAGTTCTTC
many	TRBV20-1	TRBJ2-3	TRBD2	CSARGIKLAGGEADTQYF	TGCAGTGCCCGAGGCATTAAGCTAGCGGGGGGAGAGGCAGATACGCAGTATTTT
many	TRBV18	TRBJ1-6	.	CASSPLGESYNSPLHF	TGTGCCAGCTCACCACTCGGGGAATCCTATAATTCACCCCTCCACTTT
many	TRBV4-3	TRBJ2-3	.	CASSLQEDTDTQYF	TGCGCCAGCAGCCTCCAGGAGGACACAGATACGCAGTATTTT
many	TRBV5-4	TRBJ2-3	TRBD2	CASSRFLSGRGTDTQYF	TGTGCCAGCAGCCGCTTCCTTAGCGGGAGGGGCACAGATACGCAGTATTTT
many	TRBV28	TRBJ2-7	.	CASSLSGPSYEQYF	TGTGCCAGCAGTCTTAGCGGCCCCTCCTACGAGCAGTACTTC
many	TRBV20-1	TRBJ1-3	.	CSALTSFSGNTIYF	TGCAGTGCTTTGACATCATTCTCTGGAAACACCATATATTTT
many	TRBV28	TRBJ1-5	.	CASSLTRGGPQHF	TGTGCCAGCAGTCTTACCCGCGGGGGGCCCCAGCATTTT
many	TRBV29-1	TRBJ2-7	.	CSVSGVNTREQYF	TGCAGCGTCTCAGGGGTAAATACTCGCGAGCAGTACTTC
many	TRBV27	TRBJ2-3	.	CASSPPGADTQYF	TGTGCCAGCAGTCCCCCAGGGGCAGATACGCAGTATTTT
many	TRBV7-2	TRBJ1-2	.	CASSLGWSGYGYTF	TGTGCCAGCAGCTTAGGGTGGTCGGGCTATGGCTACACCTTC
many	TRBV7-2	TRBJ2-5	.	CASSLERLSEETQYF	TGTGCCAGCAGCTTAGAAAGGTTGTCGGAAGAGACCCAGTACTTC
many	TRBV5-1	TRBJ1-3	.	CASSAAEASENTIYF	TGCGCCAGCAGCGCGGCTGAGGCTTCAGAAAACACCATATATTTT
many	TRBV27	TRBJ2-1	.	CASRPQGYNEQFF	TGTGCCAGCAGGCCTCAGGGTTACAATGAGCAGTTCTTC
.	TRBV29-1	TRBJ2-4	.	CSGGGGASIQYF	TGCAGCGGAGGGGGGGGCGCTTCCATTCAGTACTTC
many	TRBV24-1	TRBJ2-5	.	CATSDPGPPETQYF	TGTGCCACCAGTGATCCGGGACCTCCGGAGACCCAGTACTTC
.	TRBV11-2	TRBJ2-3	TRBD2	CASSLSSGEVPRAQYF	TGTGCCAGCAGCTTATCTAGCGGGGAGGTCCCTAGGGCGCAGTATTTT
many	TRBV15	TRBJ2-7	TRBD2	CATSGLAGGDEQYF	TGTGCGACCAGTGGGCTGGCGGGAGGGGACGAGCAGTACTTC
few	TRBV5-8	TRBJ2-7	.	CASSLIGDTYEQYF	TGTGCCAGCAGCTTGATCGGGGACACCTACGAGCAGTACTTC
many	TRBV5-1	TRBJ2-5	.	CASSFQETQYF	TGCGCCAGCAGCTTCCAAGAGACCCAGTACTTC
many	TRBV6-5	TRBJ1-5	.	CASSFNRINQPQHF	TGTGCCAGCAGTTTCAACAGAATCAATCAGCCCCAGCATTTT
many	TRBV20-1	TRBJ2-1	TRBD2	CSASYTSGWGLSSYNEQFF	TGCAGTGCTAGTTATACTAGCGGGTGGGGGTTGAGCTCCTACAATGAGCAGTTCTTC
many	TRBV12-3/TRBV12-4	TRBJ2-1	TRBD1	CASRRTGTMDEQFF	TGTGCCAGCAGAAGGACAGGGACGATGGATGAGCAGTTCTTC
many	TRBV25-1	TRBJ1-4	.	CASSELKGSHATNEKLFF	TGTGCCAGCAGTGAATTGAAGGGGTCGCACGCAACTAATGAAAAACTGTTTTTT
many	TRBV4-3	TRBJ1-2	.	CASSQENVGYGYTF	TGCGCCAGCAGCCAAGAAAACGTAGGCTATGGCTACACCTTC
many	TRBV5-1	TRBJ2-3	.	CASSWTGTRTDTQYF	TGCGCCAGCAGCTGGACCGGGACTCGCACAGATACGCAGTATTTT
many	TRBV24-1	TRBJ1-1	TRBD1	CATSDTDRARAFF	TGTGCCACCAGTGATACGGACAGGGCGAGGGCTTTCTTT
many	TRBV2	TRBJ2-3	.	CASTDLRLDTQYF	TGTGCCAGCACGGACCTGCGGTTGGATACGCAGTATTTT
many	TRBV10-3	TRBJ2-3	TRBD2	CATVSGYTDTQYF	TGTGCCACCGTTAGCGGGTACACAGATACGCAGTATTTT
.	TRBV5-6	TRBJ2-1	.	CASSRGWAGEQFF	TGTGCCAGCAGCCGCGGGTGGGCGGGTGAGCAGTTCTTC
many	TRBV7-2	TRBJ1-5	.	CASSRTPFRPQHF	TGTGCCAGCAGCCGGACCCCTTTTCGGCCCCAGCATTTT
many	TRBV25-1	TRBJ2-1	TRBD2	CASSDPRRGRAVNEQFF	TGTGCCAGCAGTGATCCGCGGCGCGGGAGGGCCGTCAATGAGCAGTTCTTC
many	TRBV12-3/TRBV12-4	TRBJ2-5	.	CASRQDSQETQYF	TGTGCCAGCCGTCAGGACAGTCAAGAGACCCAGTACTTC
many	TRBV29-1	TRBJ2-3	.	CSFTTRSTDTQYF	TGCAGCTTTACGACCCGGTCCACAGATACGCAGTATTTT
many	TRBV10-3	TRBJ2-2	.	CAISRGAGELFF	TGTGCCATCAGCCGGGGCGCCGGGGAGCTGTTTTTT
.	TRBV7-8	TRBJ2-1	.	CASRPRTGNSNEQFF	TGTGCCAGCAGACCCAGGACTGGGAATAGCAATGAGCAGTTCTTC
many	TRBV7-3	TRBJ2-3	.	CASSLMGLASDTQYF	TGTGCCAGCAGCTTAATGGGGCTAGCCTCAGATACGCAGTATTTT
many	TRBV6-1	TRBJ2-1	TRBD2	CASSELAGGPYNEQFF	TGTGCCAGCAGTGAACTAGCGGGAGGCCCGTACAATGAGCAGTTCTTC
many	TRBV21-1	TRBJ1-5	.	CASSEDPFRDRNLNQPQHF	TGTGCCAGCAGTGAGGACCCATTTAGGGACAGAAACCTAAATCAGCCCCAGCATTTT
many	TRBV27	TRBJ2-7	TRBD2	CASSFGLAATYEQYF	TGTGCCAGCAGTTTTGGACTAGCGGCTACCTACGAGCAGTACTTC
many	TRBV7-6	TRBJ2-1	.	CASSVTQGANEQFF	TGTGCCAGCAGCGTGACGCAAGGGGCGAATGAGCAGTTCTTC
.	TRBV7-2	TRBJ2-2	.	CASSLAGRLPNIANTGELFF	TGTGCCAGCAGCTTAGCGGGGCGACTACCGAACATCGCGAACACCGGGGAGCTGTTTTTT
many	TRBV6-2/TRBV6-3	TRBJ1-1	.	CASSYSLGTEAFF	TGTGCCAGCAGTTACTCTTTAGGCACTGAAGCTTTCTTT
many	TRBV20-1	TRBJ1-1	.	CSSRLLGWNAEAFF	TGCAGTTCCCGCCTCTTGGGGTGGAACGCTGAAGCTTTCTTT
many	TRBV5-1	TRBJ2-7	.	CASSRQDPTYEQYF	TGCGCCAGCAGTCGACAGGACCCCACCTACGAGCAGTACTTC